This T cell receptor (beta chain) was sequenced during a study of T cells in Graves' hyperthyroidism and ophthalmopathy. As for the study in general: Specimen type is peripheral blood, collected at initial diagnosis prior to any treatment.

Amplification targeted TCR beta CDR3 regions from RNA transcripts. The TCR CDR3 was amplified in a first-round RT-PCR using the HTBI primer set. TCRdb re-called the multiplex PCR reads through MiXCR, storing one row per CDR3 protein. The table has around 190,000 distinct CDR3 sequences, around 16% seen once. Concerning this clonotype itself: Its specificity is not known.

Extraction of PBMCs used 10 ml of fresh peripheral blood. Study outcomes and limitations: Also found in blood were most expanded thyroid clonotypes above 0.001. From stable hyperthyroidism, ophthalmopathy was separated by a 13 V-J model.

Trimming took 8 bases from V and 9 from J; bases not matched to a gene: 21. This CDR3 region has 17 residues. In germline, CDR1 is SGHAT, CDR2 FQNNGV. This receptor was identified in a woman in her 50s with Graves' hyperthyroidism. V and J are TRBV11-2 and TRBJ2-1, with 8 bases that match TRBD2. The material sequenced was blood. In DNA form, the CDR3 reads TGTGCCAGCCGAGGAGGGGAAGGGACTAGTGCTAAGATTGAGCAGTTCTTC. It translates to CASRGGEGTSAKIEQFF.